The 4 T cell receptor beta chains presented below share a single source sample, sequenced in a study of blood T cell repertoires in COVID-19. Data came from immunoSEQ multiplex PCR; TCRdb stores just in-frame clones and leaves some out. Among 45,000 to 65,000 clones listed, 82% were seen once. What was sequenced was peripheral blood. These receptors came from a man aged 55 to 70 with acute or convalescent COVID-19.

The sample holds one count of this clone. This chain uses TRBV19 with TRBJ1-2, with 9 bases fitting TRBD1. The CDR3 covers 14 residues. Germline V lookup: CDR1 LNHDA, CDR2 SQIVND (reference sequence). V dropped 4 bases and J dropped 8; count of bases not matched to a gene: 8. The CDR3 DNA follows: TGTGCCAGTAGTACGGGACAGGGCTCGGGGGGCTACACCTTC. Translated, it gives CASSTGQGSGGYTF.

This clone has a single count. The chain has TRBV7-3 and TRBJ2-2, with 8 bases that match TRBD1. The CDR3 totals 16 residues. CDR1 SGHTA and CDR2 FQGTGA come from the germline V gene. The junction had 5 bases not matched to a gene; V was cut back by 5 bases and J by 0 bases. CDR3 region: CASSLQGASNTGELFF. The CDR3 nucleotides are TGTGCCAGCAGCCTCCAGGGGGCGTCGAACACCGGGGAGCTGTTTTTT.

The V gene is TRBV6-5, the J gene TRBJ1-2; no firm D call. V lost 7 bases and J 2 bases, leaving 8 bases between the germline ends. CDR1 and CDR2 from the germline V gene are MNHEY and SVGAGI. This CDR3 region has 12 residues. This CDR3 is CASTRANYGYTF. CDR3 in DNA: TGTGCCAGCACCCGAGCGAACTATGGCTACACCTTC.

The chain is built from TRBV2 and TRBJ1-1; D is unresolved. V was trimmed by 7 bases and J by 1 base, leaving 10 bases between them. The germline gives CDR1 SNHLY, CDR2 FYNNEI. The CDR3 spans 13 residues. The CDR3 nucleotides are TGTGCCAGCATGGTCGAACAGAACACTGAAGCTTTCTTT. Its protein is CASMVEQNTEAFF.